This T cell receptor (beta chain) was profiled in a study of blood T cell repertoires in COVID-19 (dated by TCRdb to 2020 to 2022). Some background on the complete study: Samples covering the acute and convalescent phases of COVID-19 were provided by collaborators in the United States, Italy and Spain. Where available, HLA class I and class II types were obtained from metadata supplied by the sample provider rather than from assay-based typing. The prospective study material was composed of cDNA or gDNA derived from T cells, B-cell-depleted T cells, or PBMCs. Subjects who had been exposed to COVID-19, were actively infected with it, or had recovered from it provided the deeply sampled blood TCRbeta repertoires that made up the dataset. A freely available public database, intended as a resource for researchers studying the immune response to SARS-CoV-2, is where the repertoires were released. The samples were drawn from the first 160 participants of the ongoing ImmuneRACE study and from over a thousand subjects provided by 6 global collaborators. A de-identified subject ID, COVID-19 status, age in years and sex were almost always included in the sample metadata.

Participants in the prospective study were enrolled through a virtual design, were aged roughly 18 to 100 years, and lived in 20 to 30 United States geographic areas. In the prospective study, participants were assigned to cohorts based on the clinical history participants reported in a screening survey and a study questionnaire. Recovered participants in ImmuneRACE Cohort 3 were defined by two consecutive negative NP/OP PCR tests, clearance by a healthcare professional, or resolution of symptoms. In the prospective study, whole blood, serum and a nasopharyngeal or oropharyngeal swab were collected from each participant by mobile phlebotomists. Over a roughly 2-month period, participants in the prospective study had the option of providing additional blood draws and questionnaires. Blood samples from the prospective study were shipped frozen or at room temperature prior to DNA extraction. Concerning this clone: Its antigen specificity is not known. No per-base quality is available; no much larger clone lies one base away.

Here is what the overall study found, with its caveats: Clinical and demographic metadata were provided uncurated, with the amount varying by source and participant.

Deletion took 2 bases off V and 7 bases off J, with a span of 14 bases between the germline ends. The CDR3 contains 15 residues, cysteine and phenylalanine counted. This entry keeps only the CDR3 DNA: 45 bases, framed from base 1. CDR1 and CDR2, looked up from the germline V gene (reference sequence), are WNHNN and SYGVQD. The immunoSEQ Assay, a bias-controlled multiplex PCR, was used to amplify TCRbeta CDR3 regions from genomic DNA. The authors processed their data as follows. Nucleated cell counts per sample were estimated from amplification of reference gene primers within the assay. To quantify the absolute abundance of each unique TCRbeta CDR3 rearrangement, sequence reads were collapsed and filtered. For each sample, productive Simpson clonality was calculated as the square root of Simpson's diversity index across productive rearrangements. This immuneACCESS table, as held by TCRdb, lists in-frame sequences with V and J called but not all clones. Of the missing ones, under half trace to an unresolved V gene in checked studies; the others have no known cause. That table is the source of V, J and clone size, and D and trimming were worked out from the DNA. In this sample the table shows approximately 480,000 clones, around 87% of which occur a single time. Around 0.64% of the sample comes from the top ten.

The receptor's source is a woman between 18 and 30 years old who had recovered from COVID-19. The V gene is TRBV10-1 and the J gene is TRBJ2-2; TRBD1 is perhaps the D gene, given 6 matching bases. Sequencing was carried out using PBMCs or T cells enriched from blood (not recorded which). The nucleotide sequence reads TGCGCCAGCAGTGAGCCAGGGGCGGGCGACGGGGAGCTGTTTTTT. It encodes CASSEPGAGDGELFF.